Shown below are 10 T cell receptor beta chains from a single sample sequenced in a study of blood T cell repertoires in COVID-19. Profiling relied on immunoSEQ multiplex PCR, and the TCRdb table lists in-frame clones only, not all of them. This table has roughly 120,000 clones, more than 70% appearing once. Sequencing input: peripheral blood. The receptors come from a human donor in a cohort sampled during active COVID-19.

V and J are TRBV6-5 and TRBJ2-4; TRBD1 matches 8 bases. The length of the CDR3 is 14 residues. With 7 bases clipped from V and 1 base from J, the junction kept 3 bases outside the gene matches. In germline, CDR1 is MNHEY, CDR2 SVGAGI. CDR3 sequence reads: CASKDRVAKNIQYF. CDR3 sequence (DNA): TGTGCCAGCAAGGACAGGGTGGCCAAAAACATTCAGTACTTC.

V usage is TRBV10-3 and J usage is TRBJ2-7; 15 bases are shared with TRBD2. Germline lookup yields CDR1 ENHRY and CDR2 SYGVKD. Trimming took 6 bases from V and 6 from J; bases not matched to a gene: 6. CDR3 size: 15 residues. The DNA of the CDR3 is TGTGCCATCAGAGACCCGGGACTAGCGGGAGGCGAGCAGTACTTC. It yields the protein CAIRDPGLAGGEQYF.

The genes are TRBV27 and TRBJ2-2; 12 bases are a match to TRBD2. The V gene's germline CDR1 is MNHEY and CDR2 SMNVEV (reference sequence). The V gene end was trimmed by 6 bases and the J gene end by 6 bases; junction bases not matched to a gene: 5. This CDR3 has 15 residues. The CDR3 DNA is TGTGCCAGCAGGCTAGCGGGAGGGCCTGCCGGGGAGCTGTTTTTT. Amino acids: CASRLAGGPAGELFF.

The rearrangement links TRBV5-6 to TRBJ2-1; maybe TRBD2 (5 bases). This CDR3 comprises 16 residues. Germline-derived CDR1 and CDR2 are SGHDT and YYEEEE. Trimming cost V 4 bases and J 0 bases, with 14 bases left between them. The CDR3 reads CASSPPGSRSYNEQFF. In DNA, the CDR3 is TGTGCCAGCAGCCCCCCGGGGAGTCGCTCCTACAATGAGCAGTTCTTC. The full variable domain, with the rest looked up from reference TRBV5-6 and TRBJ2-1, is DAGVTQSPTHLIKTRGQQVTLRCSPKSGHDTVSWYQQALGQGPQFIFQYYEEEERQRGNFPDRFSGHQFPNYSSELNVNALLLGDSALYLCASSPPGSRSYNEQFFGPGTRLTVL.

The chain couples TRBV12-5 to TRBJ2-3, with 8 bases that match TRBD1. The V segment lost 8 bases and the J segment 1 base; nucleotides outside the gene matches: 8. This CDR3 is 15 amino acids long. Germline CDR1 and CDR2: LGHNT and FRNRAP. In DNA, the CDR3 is TGTGCTAGTAGCTCCCCGGACAGGGGCACAGATACGCAGTATTTT. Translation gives CASSSPDRGTDTQYF. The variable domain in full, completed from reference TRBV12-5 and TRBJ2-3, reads DARVTQTPRHKVTEMGQEVTMRCQPILGHNTVFWYRQTMMQGLELLAYFRNRAPLDDSGMPKDRFSAEMPDATLATLKIQPSEPRDSAVYFCASSSPDRGTDTQYFGPGTRLTVL.

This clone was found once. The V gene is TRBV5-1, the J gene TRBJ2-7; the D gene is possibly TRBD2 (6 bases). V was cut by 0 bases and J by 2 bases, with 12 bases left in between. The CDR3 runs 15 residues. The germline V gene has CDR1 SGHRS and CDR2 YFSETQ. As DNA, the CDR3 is TGCGCCAGCAGCTTGGCCGGGAGTCCAACCTACGAGCAGTACTTC. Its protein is CASSLAGSPTYEQYF.

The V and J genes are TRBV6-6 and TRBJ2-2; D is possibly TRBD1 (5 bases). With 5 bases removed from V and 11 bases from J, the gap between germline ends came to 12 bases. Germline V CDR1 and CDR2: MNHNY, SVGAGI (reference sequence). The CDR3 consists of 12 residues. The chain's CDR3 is CASSHGQGELFF. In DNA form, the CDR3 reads TGTGCCAGCAGTCACGGGCAGGGCGAGCTGTTTTTT.

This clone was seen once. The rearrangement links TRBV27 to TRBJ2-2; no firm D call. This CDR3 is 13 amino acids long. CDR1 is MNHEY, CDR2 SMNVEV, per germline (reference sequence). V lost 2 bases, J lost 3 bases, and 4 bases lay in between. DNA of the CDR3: TGTGCCAGCAGTTTACCGTACACCGGGGAGCTGTTTTTT. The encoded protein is CASSLPYTGELFF.

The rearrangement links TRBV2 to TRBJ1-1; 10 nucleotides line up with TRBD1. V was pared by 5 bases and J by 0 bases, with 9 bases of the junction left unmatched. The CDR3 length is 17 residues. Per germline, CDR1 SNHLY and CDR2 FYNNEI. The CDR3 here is CASSHTGTGVMNTEAFF. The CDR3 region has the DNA TGTGCCAGCAGTCACACCGGGACAGGGGTCATGAACACTGAAGCTTTCTTT.

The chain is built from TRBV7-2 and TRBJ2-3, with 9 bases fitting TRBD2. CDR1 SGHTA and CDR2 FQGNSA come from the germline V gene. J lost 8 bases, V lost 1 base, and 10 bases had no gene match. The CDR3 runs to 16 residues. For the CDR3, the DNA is TGTGCCAGCAGCTTAGGGACTAGCGCCCCTCAGGGTACGCAGTATTTT. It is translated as CASSLGTSAPQGTQYF.